This T cell receptor (beta chain) was recorded in a study of identifying expanded T cells in peripheral blood (dated by TCRdb to the late 2010s). Describing the broader study: Four technical replicates, made by sequencing separate aliquots from the same pool of genomic DNA, were compared pairwise. Study-level results and caveats: Across all healthy-donor time intervals, the beta-binomial model significantly lowered both the number of clones called differentially abundant and the false-positive rate. Variance in clone template counts between roughly two-week samples significantly increased with total template count across all healthy donors. Roughly 1.2 differentially abundant clones were flagged by the binomial model between technical replicates, whereas about 16 and 20 were flagged over about two weeks and four weeks, respectively. The authors expected that biological variance in healthy repertoires might rise further over much longer intervals, such as months to years.

Remarks on this clone: Its antigen remains undetermined. No per-base quality is available; no much larger clone lies one base away.

During the collection period, no immune events, such as infections, were documented for the healthy donors. Time-dependent variance in a beta-binomial model of T-cell clone differential abundance was calibrated using healthy-donor blood repertoires as a training cohort. The training cohort was composed of roughly ten healthy donors, 3 female and 7 male. Donor ages ranged from about 29 to 65 years, with an average of around 43 years. Obtained from a commercial supplier, whole blood was collected from each healthy donor at three time points set two to three weeks apart. For immunosequencing, genomic DNA was extracted from whole blood that had not been sorted. Spanning cysteine to phenylalanine, the CDR3 consists of 12 amino acids. The DNA shown is the 36-base CDR3, in frame from base 1. A distance of 9 bases separates the germline ends of V and J, which lose 5 bases and 2 bases respectively. CDR1 and CDR2, per the germline V gene, are SQVTM and ANQGSEA.

TCRbeta CDR3 regions were profiled by bias-controlled multiplex PCR amplification of genomic DNA with the immunoSEQ Assay. Turning to the authors' computational methods: To quantify the absolute abundance of each unique TCRbeta CDR3 region, the sequences were collapsed and filtered. Differential abundance was tested with a binomial (Fisher-equivalent) model and with a beta-binomial model adding time-dependent variance fitted from healthy donors. Clones with fewer than 5 combined templates were removed, and differential abundance was called for clones with a Benjamini-Hochberg FDR below 0.01. The form v = (b*log(k)+a)^2 was used to model beta-binomial variance as a function of total template count across the two samples. TCRdb holds this immuneACCESS table with in-frame rearrangements only. Some clones are missing; in checked studies, unresolved V genes explain under half, and the rest has no known cause. The V and J calls and clone size are taken from that table; D and trimming were inferred from the DNA. The sample table lists around 60,000 clones, around four fifths of them with a count of one. Jointly, the top ten make up approximately 15% of the sample.

The chain is encoded by TRBV29-1 joined to TRBJ2-5, with a tentative D call of TRBD1 or TRBD2, each matching 5 bases. Source material: blood. The TCR comes from a person between 18 and 75 years old in good health. The encoded CDR3 is CSVRGPQETQYF. The nucleotides read TGCAGCGTTAGGGGACCTCAAGAGACCCAGTACTTC.